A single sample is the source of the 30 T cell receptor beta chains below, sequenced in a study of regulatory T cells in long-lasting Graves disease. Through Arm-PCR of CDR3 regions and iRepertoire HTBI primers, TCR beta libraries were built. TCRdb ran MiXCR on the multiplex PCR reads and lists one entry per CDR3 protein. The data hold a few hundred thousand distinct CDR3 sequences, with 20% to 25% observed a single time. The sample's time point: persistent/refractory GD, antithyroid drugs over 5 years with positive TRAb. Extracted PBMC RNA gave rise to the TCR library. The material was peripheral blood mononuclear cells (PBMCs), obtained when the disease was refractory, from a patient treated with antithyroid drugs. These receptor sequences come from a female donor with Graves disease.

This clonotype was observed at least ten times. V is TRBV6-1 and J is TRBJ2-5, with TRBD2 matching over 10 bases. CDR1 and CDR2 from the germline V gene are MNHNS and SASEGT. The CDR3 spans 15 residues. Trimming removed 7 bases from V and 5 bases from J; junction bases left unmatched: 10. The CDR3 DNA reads TGTGCCAGCATTTGGCTAGCGGGAGTCCGGGAGACCCAGTACTTC. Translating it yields CASIWLAGVRETQYF.

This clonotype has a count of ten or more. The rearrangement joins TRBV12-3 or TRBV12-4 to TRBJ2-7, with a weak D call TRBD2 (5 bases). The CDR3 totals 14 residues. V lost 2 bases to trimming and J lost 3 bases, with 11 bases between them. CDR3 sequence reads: CASSLRQADYEQYF. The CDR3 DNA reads TGTGCCAGCAGTTTACGGCAAGCGGACTACGAGCAGTACTTC.

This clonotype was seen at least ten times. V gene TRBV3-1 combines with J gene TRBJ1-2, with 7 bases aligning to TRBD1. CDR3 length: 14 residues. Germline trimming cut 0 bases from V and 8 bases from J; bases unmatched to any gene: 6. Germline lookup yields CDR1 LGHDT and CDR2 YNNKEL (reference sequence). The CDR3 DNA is TGTGCCAGCAGCCAAGATTTGACAGGGTACGGCTACACCTTC. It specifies CASSQDLTGYGYTF.

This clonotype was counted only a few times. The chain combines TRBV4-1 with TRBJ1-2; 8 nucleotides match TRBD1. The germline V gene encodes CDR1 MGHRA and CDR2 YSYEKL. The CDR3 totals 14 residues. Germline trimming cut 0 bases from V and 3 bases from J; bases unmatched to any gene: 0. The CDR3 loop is CASSQEDRDYGYTF. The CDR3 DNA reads TGCGCCAGCAGCCAAGAGGACAGGGACTATGGCTACACCTTC.

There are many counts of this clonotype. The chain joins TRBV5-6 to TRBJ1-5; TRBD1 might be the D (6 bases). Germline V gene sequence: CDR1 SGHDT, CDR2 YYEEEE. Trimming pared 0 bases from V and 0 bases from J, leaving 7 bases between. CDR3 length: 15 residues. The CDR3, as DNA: TGTGCCAGCAGCTTGGGAGGGGGTAGCAATCAGCCCCAGCATTTT. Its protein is CASSLGGGSNQPQHF.

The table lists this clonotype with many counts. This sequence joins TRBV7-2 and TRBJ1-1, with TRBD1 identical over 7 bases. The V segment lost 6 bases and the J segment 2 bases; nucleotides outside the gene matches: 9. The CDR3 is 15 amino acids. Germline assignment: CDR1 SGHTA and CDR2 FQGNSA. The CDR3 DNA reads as TGTGCCAGCAGACACACGGACAGGTTTAACACTGAAGCTTTCTTT. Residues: CASRHTDRFNTEAFF.

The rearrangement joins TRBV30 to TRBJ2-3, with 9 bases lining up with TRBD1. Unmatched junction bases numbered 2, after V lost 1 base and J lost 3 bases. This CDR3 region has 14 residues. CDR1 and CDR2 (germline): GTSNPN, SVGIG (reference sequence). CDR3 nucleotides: TGTGCCTGGAGTGGACAGGGGGAAACAGATACGCAGTATTTT. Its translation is CAWSGQGETDTQYF.

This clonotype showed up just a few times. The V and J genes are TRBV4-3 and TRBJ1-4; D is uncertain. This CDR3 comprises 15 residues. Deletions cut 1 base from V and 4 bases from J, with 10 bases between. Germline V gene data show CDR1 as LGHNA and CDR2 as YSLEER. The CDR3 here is CASSQGHPDNEKLFF. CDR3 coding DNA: TGCGCCAGCAGCCAAGGACACCCCGATAATGAAAAACTGTTTTTT.

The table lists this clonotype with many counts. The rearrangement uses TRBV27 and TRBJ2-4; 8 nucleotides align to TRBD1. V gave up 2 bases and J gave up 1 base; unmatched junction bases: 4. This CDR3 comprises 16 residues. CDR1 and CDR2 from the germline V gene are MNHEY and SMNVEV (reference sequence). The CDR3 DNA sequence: TGTGCCAGCAGTTTAGGACAGGGAACGGCCAAAAACATTCAGTACTTC. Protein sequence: CASSLGQGTAKNIQYF.

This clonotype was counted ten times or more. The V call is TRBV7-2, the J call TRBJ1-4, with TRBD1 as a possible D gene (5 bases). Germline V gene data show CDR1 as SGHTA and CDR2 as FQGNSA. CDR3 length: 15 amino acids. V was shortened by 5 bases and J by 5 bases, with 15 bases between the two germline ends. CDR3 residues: CASSVRAAANEKLFF. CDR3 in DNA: TGTGCCAGCAGCGTCAGGGCTGCGGCGAATGAAAAACTGTTTTTT.

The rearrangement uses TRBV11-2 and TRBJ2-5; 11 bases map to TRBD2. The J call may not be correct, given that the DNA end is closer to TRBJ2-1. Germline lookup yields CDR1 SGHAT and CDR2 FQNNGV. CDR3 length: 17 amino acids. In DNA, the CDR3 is TGTGCCAGCAGCCCTAATTCCGCTAGCGGGAGGTGGGATGAGCAGTTCTTC. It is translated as CASSPNSASGRWDEQFF.

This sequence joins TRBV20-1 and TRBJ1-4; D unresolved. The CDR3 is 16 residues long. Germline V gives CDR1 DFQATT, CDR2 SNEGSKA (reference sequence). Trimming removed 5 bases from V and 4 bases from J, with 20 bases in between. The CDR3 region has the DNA TGCAGTGCTCACTACGGACCGGAGGGAAATAATGAAAAACTGTTTTTT. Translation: CSAHYGPEGNNEKLFF.

CDR3 residues: CASGQGANQPQHF. CDR3 coding DNA: TGTGCCAGCGGTCAGGGGGCTAATCAGCCCCAGCATTTT. The V and J genes are TRBV7-2 and TRBJ1-5, with 8 positions matching TRBD1. In germline, CDR1 is SGHTA, CDR2 FQGNSA. J lost 4 bases, V lost 8 bases, and 4 bases had no gene match. This CDR3 spans 13 amino acids.

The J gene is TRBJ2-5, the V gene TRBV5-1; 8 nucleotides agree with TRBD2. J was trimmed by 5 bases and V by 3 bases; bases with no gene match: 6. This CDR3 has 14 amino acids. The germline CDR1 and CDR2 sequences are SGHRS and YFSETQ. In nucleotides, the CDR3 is TGCGCCAGCAGCTGGGGGACTAGGGAGGAGACCCAGTACTTC. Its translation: CASSWGTREETQYF.

The CDR3 DNA reads TGCAGCGTTGTGGTAAGAGACACTGAAGCTTTCTTT. It translates to CSVVVRDTEAFF. The chain joins TRBV29-1 to TRBJ1-1, with D hard to call. V lost 4 bases and J 3 bases, leaving 9 bases between the germline ends. This CDR3 spans 12 amino acids. Germline values: CDR1 SQVTM, CDR2 ANQGSEA.

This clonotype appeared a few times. CDR3 loop: CASSYSTGQGGKFF. In nucleotides, the CDR3 is TGTGCCAGCAGTTACTCGACGGGCCAGGGAGGGAAGTTCTTC. J is TRBJ2-1 and V is TRBV6-5, with TRBD2 matching over 7 bases. J gave up 14 bases and V 0 bases, and 10 bases lay outside the gene matches. Germline V gene data show CDR1 as MNHEY and CDR2 as SVGAGI. The CDR3 runs to 14 residues.

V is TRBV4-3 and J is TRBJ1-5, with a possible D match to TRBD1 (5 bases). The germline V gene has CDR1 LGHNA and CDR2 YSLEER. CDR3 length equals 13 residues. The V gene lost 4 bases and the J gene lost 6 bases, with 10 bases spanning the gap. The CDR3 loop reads CASSPQGGQPQHF. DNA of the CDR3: TGCGCCAGCAGCCCCCAGGGCGGTCAGCCCCAGCATTTT.

CDR3: CAWSGGGPSGNTIYF. CDR3 DNA sequence: TGTGCCTGGAGTGGAGGGGGCCCCTCTGGAAACACCATATATTTT. The rearrangement uses TRBV30 and TRBJ1-3, with 7 bases lining up with TRBD1. The V gene's germline CDR1 is GTSNPN and CDR2 SVGIG (reference sequence). CDR3 length equals 15 residues. Germline trimming cut 1 base from V and 0 bases from J; bases unmatched to any gene: 3.

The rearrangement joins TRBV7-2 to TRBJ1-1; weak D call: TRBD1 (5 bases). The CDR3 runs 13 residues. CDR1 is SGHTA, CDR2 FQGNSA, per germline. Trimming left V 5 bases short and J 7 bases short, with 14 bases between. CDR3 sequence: CASSVLTGGEAFF. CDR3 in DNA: TGTGCCAGCAGCGTCCTTACAGGTGGTGAAGCTTTCTTT.

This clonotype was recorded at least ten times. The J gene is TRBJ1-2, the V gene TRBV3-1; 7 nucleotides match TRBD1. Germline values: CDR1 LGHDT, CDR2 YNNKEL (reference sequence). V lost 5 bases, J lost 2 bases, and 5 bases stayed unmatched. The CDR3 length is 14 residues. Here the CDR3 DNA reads TGTGCCAGCAGCTCCTCACAGGGGAACTATGGCTACACCTTC. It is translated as CASSSSQGNYGYTF. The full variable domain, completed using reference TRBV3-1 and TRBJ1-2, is DTAVSQTPKYLVTQMGNDKSIKCEQNLGHDTMYWYKQDSKKFLKIMFSYNNKELIINETVPNRFSPKSPDKAHLNLHINSLELGDSAVYFCASSSSQGNYGYTFGSGTRLTVV.

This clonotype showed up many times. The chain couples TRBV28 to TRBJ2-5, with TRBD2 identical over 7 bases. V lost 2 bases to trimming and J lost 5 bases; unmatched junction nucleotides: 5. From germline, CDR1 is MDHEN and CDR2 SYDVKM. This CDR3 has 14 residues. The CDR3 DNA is TGTGCCAGCAGTTTAGGTGGCGGGAGTGAGACCCAGTACTTC. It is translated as CASSLGGGSETQYF.

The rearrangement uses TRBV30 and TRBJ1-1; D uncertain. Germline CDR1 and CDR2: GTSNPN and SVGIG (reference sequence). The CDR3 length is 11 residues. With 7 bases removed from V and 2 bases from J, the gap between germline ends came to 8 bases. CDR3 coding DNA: TGTGCCTCCTTAAGAAACACTGAAGCTTTCTTT. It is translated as CASLRNTEAFF.

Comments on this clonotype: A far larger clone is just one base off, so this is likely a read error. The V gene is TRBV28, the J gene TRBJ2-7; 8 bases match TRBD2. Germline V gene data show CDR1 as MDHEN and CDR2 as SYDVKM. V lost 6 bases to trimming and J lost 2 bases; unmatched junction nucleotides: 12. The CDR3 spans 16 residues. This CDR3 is CASSQDGNGRAYEQYF. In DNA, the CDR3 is TGTGCCAGCAGCCAAGACGGGAACGGGAGGGCCTACGAGCAGTACTTC.

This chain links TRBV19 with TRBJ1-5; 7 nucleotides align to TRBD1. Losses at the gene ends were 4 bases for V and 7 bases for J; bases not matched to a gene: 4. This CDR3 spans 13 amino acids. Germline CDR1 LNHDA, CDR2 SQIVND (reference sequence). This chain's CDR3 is CASSTGTVQPQHF. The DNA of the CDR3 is TGTGCCAGTAGTACCGGGACAGTGCAGCCCCAGCATTTT.

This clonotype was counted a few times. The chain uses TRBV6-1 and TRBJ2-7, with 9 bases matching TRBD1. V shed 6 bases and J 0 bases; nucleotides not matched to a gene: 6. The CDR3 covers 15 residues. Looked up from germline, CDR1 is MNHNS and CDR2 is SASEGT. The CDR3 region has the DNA TGTGCCAGCAGCCGAGGACAGGGGTTCTCCTACGAGCAGTACTTC. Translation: CASSRGQGFSYEQYF.

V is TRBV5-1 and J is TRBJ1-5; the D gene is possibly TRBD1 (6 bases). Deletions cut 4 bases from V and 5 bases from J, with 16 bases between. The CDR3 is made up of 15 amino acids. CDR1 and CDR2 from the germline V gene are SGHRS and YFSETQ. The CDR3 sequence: CASSLTGTLDQPQHF. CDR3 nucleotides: TGCGCCAGCAGCCTAACAGGGACATTGGATCAGCCCCAGCATTTT.

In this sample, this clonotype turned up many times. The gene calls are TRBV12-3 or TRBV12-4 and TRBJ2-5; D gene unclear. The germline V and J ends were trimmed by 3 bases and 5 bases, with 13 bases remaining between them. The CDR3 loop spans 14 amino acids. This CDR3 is CASSLARIRETQYF. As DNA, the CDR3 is TGTGCCAGCAGTTTGGCCCGGATTCGGGAGACCCAGTACTTC.

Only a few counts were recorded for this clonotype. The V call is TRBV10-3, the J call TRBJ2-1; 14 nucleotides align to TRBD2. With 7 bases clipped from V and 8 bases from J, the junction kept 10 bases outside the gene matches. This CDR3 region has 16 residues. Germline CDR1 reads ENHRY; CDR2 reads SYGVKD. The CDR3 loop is CAIMQDPGLAGDEQFF. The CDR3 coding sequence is TGTGCCATCATGCAAGACCCGGGACTAGCGGGAGATGAGCAGTTCTTC.

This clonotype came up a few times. The CDR3 bases are TGCGCCAGCAGCTTGCCACTCCACTCTAGCGGGAACTACGAGCAGTACTTC. Protein: CASSLPLHSSGNYEQYF. The chain carries TRBV5-1 and TRBJ2-7, with 9 positions matching TRBD2. Germline-derived CDR1 and CDR2 are SGHRS and YFSETQ. Trimming took 1 base from V and 3 from J; bases not matched to a gene: 11. This CDR3 has 17 residues.

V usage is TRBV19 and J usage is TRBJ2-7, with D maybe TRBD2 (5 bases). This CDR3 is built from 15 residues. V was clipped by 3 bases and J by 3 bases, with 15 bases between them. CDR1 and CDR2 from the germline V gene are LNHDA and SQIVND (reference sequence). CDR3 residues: CASSIGLANHYEQYF. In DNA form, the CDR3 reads TGTGCCAGTAGTATTGGGCTAGCCAACCACTACGAGCAGTACTTC. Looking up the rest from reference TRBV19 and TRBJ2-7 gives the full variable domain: DGGITQSPKYLFRKEGQNVTLSCEQNLNHDAMYWYRQDPGQGLRLIYYSQIVNDFQKGDIAEGYSVSREKKESFPLTVTSAQKNPTAFYLCASSIGLANHYEQYFGPGTRLTVT.